This T cell receptor beta chain emerged from a study of T cell changes during pregnancy in multiple sclerosis. Here immunoSEQ multiplex PCR was the method, and the copy in TCRdb shows in-frame clones only, minus some. The sample shows roughly 93,000 clones, 75% to 95% of them seen only once. V was trimmed by 4 bases and J by 6 bases, leaving 11 bases between them. From germline, CDR1 is SGDLS and CDR2 YYNGEE. The CDR3 has 14 residues. The starting material was peripheral blood, obtained in the first trimester of pregnancy. The source of this sequence is a female donor in good health, enrolled as a control in a pregnancy study. V is TRBV9 and J is TRBJ1-6; D remains ambiguous. The CDR3 DNA reads TGTGCCAGCAGCATCCTAGGTGTTAATTCACCCCTCCACTTT. It specifies CASSILGVNSPLHF.